This T cell receptor beta chain was documented in a study of OX40 agonist ivuxolimab in advanced cancers. At the level of the study: Participants averaged roughly 60 years of age (range about 23 to 80) and were about 85% male. Two patients with cutaneous melanoma and one with hepatocellular carcinoma, three in total, showed partial responses. Overall study findings and caveats: It was also the case that some nonresponders had low normalized T-cell clonal expansion.

Regarding this clone: The antigen is undetermined.

The ends were cut back, 7 bases at V and 8 bases at J, with 12 bases in the middle. Germline-derived CDR1 and CDR2 are SNHLY and FYNNEI. The CDR3 has 12 residues. TCRdb's copy holds only in-frame clones and misses some; the assay was immunoSEQ multiplex PCR. Of 30,000 to 45,000 clones in the sample, roughly four fifths were seen once. The TCR comes from an adult with an advanced solid tumor such as melanoma, head and neck, liver or kidney cancer. Sample: CD4+ or CD8+ T cells sorted from blood, taken in a trial of the OX40 agonist ivuxolimab. This chain uses TRBV2 with TRBJ1-5, with a weak D call TRBD1 (5 bases). The CDR3 sequence is CASKLGGEPQHF. CDR3 DNA: TGTGCCAGCAAACTCGGGGGGGAGCCCCAGCATTTT.